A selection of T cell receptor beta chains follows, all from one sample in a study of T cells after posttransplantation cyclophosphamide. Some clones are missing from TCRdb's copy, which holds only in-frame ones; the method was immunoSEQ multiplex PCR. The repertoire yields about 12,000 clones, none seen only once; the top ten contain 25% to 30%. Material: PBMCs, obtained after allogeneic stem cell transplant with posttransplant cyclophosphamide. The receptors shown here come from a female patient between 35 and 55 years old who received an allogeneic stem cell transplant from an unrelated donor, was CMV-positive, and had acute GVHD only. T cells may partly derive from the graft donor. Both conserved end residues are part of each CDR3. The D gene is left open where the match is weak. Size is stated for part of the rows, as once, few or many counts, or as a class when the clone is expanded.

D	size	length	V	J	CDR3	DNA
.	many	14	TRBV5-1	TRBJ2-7	CASSLGVALYEQYF	TGCGCCAGCAGCTTGGGGGTAGCCCTCTACGAGCAGTACTTC
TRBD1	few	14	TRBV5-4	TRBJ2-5	CASKGQGARETQYF	TGTGCCAGCAAGGGGCAGGGGGCAAGGGAGACCCAGTACTTC
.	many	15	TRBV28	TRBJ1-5	CASSPTRTPNQPQHF	TGTGCCAGCAGTCCCACAAGGACACCTAATCAGCCCCAGCATTTT
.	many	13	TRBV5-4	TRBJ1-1	CASSLAPDTEAFF	TGTGCCAGCAGCTTGGCCCCAGACACTGAAGCTTTCTTT
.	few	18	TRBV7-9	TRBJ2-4	CASSLNDGQPALKNIQYF	TGTGCCAGCAGCTTAAATGATGGACAGCCAGCCTTAAAAAACATTCAGTACTTC
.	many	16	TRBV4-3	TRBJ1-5	CASSPSLGGINQPQHF	TGCGCCAGCAGCCCCAGTTTGGGGGGGATCAATCAGCCCCAGCATTTT
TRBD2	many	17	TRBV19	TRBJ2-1	CASSIGGSGRYYNEQFF	TGTGCCAGTAGTATAGGAGGTAGCGGGAGATATTACAATGAGCAGTTCTTC
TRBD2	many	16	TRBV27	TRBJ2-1	CASSLPWGGDHNEQFF	TGTGCCAGCAGTCTTCCGTGGGGAGGGGATCACAATGAGCAGTTCTTC
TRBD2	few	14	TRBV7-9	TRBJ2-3	CASSWGTSGDTQYF	TGTGCCAGCAGCTGGGGGACTAGCGGAGATACGCAGTATTTT
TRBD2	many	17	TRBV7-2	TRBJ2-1	CASSPLGGGLHLNEQFF	TGTGCCAGCAGCCCTCTGGGCGGGGGGCTTCACCTCAATGAGCAGTTCTTC
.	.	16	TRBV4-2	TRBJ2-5	CASSHRGSPSQETQYF	TGTGCCAGCAGCCACAGGGGATCCCCGAGCCAAGAGACCCAGTACTTC
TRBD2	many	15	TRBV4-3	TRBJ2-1	CASSRTSGSYNEQFF	TGCGCCAGCAGCCGGACTAGCGGCTCCTACAATGAGCAGTTCTTC
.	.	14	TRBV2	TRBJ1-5	CASSLDTRNQPQHF	TGTGCCAGCAGTTTGGACACTCGCAATCAGCCCCAGCATTTT
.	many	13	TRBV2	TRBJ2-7	CASTERSSYEQYF	TGTGCCAGCACCGAGAGGAGCTCCTACGAGCAGTACTTC
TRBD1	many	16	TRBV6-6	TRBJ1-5	CASRRSGTGGKQPQHF	TGTGCCAGCAGGCGCTCAGGGACAGGGGGCAAACAGCCCCAGCATTTT
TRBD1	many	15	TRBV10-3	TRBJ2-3	CAIRRGQGAPDTQYF	TGTGCCATCAGGAGGGGACAGGGGGCCCCAGATACGCAGTATTTT
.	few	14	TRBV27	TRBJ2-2	CATRPGRNTGELFF	TGTGCCACCAGGCCAGGGCGGAACACCGGGGAGCTGTTTTTT
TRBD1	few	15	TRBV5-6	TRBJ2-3	CASSLVGRGRDTQYF	TGTGCCAGCAGCTTGGTTGGCAGGGGGCGCGATACGCAGTATTTT
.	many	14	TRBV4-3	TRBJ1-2	CASSQTRQSYGYTF	TGCGCCAGCAGCCAAACCCGACAGTCCTATGGCTACACCTTC
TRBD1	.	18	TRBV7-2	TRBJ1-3	CASSSHRDSFLSGNTIYF	TGTGCCAGCAGTTCCCACCGGGACAGCTTTCTCTCTGGAAACACCATATATTTT
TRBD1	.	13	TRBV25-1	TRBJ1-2	CASRETGGLGYTF	TGTGCCAGCAGGGAAACAGGGGGCTTGGGCTACACCTTC
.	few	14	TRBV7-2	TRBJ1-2	CASSLARGIYGYTF	TGTGCCAGCAGCTTAGCGAGAGGGATCTATGGCTACACCTTC
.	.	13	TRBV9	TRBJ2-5	CASSVGSGETQYF	TGTGCCAGCAGCGTAGGATCAGGAGAGACCCAGTACTTC
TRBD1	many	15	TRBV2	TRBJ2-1	CASSGDRGTYNEQFF	TGTGCCAGCAGCGGGGACAGGGGAACGTACAATGAGCAGTTCTTC
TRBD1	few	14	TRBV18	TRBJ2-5	CASSRTGVQETQYF	TGTGCCAGCTCCCGGACAGGGGTACAAGAGACCCAGTACTTC
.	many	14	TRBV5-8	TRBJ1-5	CASSLGQVNQPQHF	TGTGCCAGCAGCTTGGGGCAGGTCAATCAGCCCCAGCATTTT
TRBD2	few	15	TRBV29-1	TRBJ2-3	CSVGLAGEGTDTQYF	TGCAGCGTTGGACTAGCGGGAGAGGGCACAGATACGCAGTATTTT
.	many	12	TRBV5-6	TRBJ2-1	CASSFGGNEQFF	TGTGCCAGCAGCTTCGGGGGCAATGAGCAGTTCTTC